The clone carrying this T cell receptor (beta chain) appeared a few times. Antigen unknown. The data belong to a study of cytomegalovirus exposure and HLA in healthy donors. The V end lost 3 bases, the J end lost 4 bases, and 12 bases lay between the germline ends. CDR1 and CDR2 (germline): GTSNPN, SVGIG (reference sequence). There are 13 residues in the CDR3. 60 Vbeta and 13 Jbeta primers were used in PCR. Per the authors' pipeline: About 12 million shared chains were among the roughly 78 million unique TCR beta chains that a later analysis counted. Repertoires were generated with immunoSEQ multiplex PCR, while TCRdb's copy carries only in-frame clones and drops some. For V, J and clone size, that table is used; D and trimming come from the DNA. The top ten clones hold less than 25% of a sample with approximately 72,000 clones, 65% to 80% of them seen once. The study's findings and limits: Most subjects' HLA-A and HLA-B alleles were reportedly predicted from TCR beta sequences. Researchers left out some V segments, among them TRBV6-2 and TRBV6-3, as indistinguishable. In a later analysis, CMV-associated beta chains were mostly HLA-associated, it appeared.

This TCR derives from a man aged 40-49 years in good health and CMV-seropositive. The rearrangement uses TRBV30 and TRBJ1-1; D is possibly TRBD1 (5 bases). Sequenced: PBMCs. The chain's CDR3 is CAWRGGVSTEAFF. Written as DNA, the CDR3 is TGTGCCTGGAGGGGGGGGGTTTCCACTGAAGCTTTCTTT.